Reported below is one T cell receptor beta chain. The antigen is unknown. The data belong to a study of Ad26.COV2.S vaccination and SARS-CoV-2 variants. Study overall: It was the COV1001 Ad26.COV2.S trial arm that included the donor. General study results and limits: Vaccinated individuals (as opposed to placebo recipients) had higher spike-specific TCR breadth. Analytic work on TCR breadth and depth might have understated the full extent of total T cell responses.

Treatment of the sample: about 20 received Ad26.COV2.S at low or high dose, single or two shots; roughly five received placebo; per-sample allocation not given. The samples date from day 63 after the first vaccine or placebo injection. An adult of 18-55 years in Boston served as donor. The V and J ends lost 1 base and 6 bases respectively, with 10 bases between them. This CDR3 has 14 residues. Germline CDR1 and CDR2: SGHTA and FQGNSA. This table comes from immunoSEQ multiplex PCR, and its TCRdb copy is limited to in-frame clones, with some not included. The sample consists of about 410,000 clones, around 85% of them appearing once.

The sequence was collected from a person between 18 and 65 years old who received the Ad26.COV2.S COVID-19 vaccine or a placebo. The chain is built from TRBV7-2 and TRBJ2-1; no definite D call. The specimen comprised peripheral blood, sampled in a trial of Ad26.COV2.S vaccine versus placebo. DNA of the CDR3: TGTGCCAGCAGCTTAGTCATGGATTCCAATGAGCAGTTCTTC. Residues: CASSLVMDSNEQFF.